Following are 22 T cell receptor beta chains from one sample sequenced in a study of blood T cell repertoires in COVID-19. The repertoire was sequenced with immunoSEQ multiplex PCR; TCRdb's copy has only in-frame clones and lacks some. The data hold some 180,000 clones, with roughly 83% observed a single time. Specimen: peripheral blood. These receptors were taken from a woman aged 40 to 50 with COVID-19, enrolled during active disease.

The chain employs TRBV5-5 and TRBJ1-4; maybe TRBD1 (6 bases). From germline, CDR1 is SGHKS and CDR2 YYEKEE (reference sequence). The CDR3 is 16 amino acids. V dropped 2 bases and J dropped 8 bases, with 19 bases sitting between them. The CDR3 sequence: CASSFGGPGGGEKLFF. The DNA of the CDR3 is TGTGCCAGCAGCTTCGGAGGTCCGGGGGGCGGAGAAAAACTGTTTTTT.

The V gene is TRBV6-2 or TRBV6-3, the J gene TRBJ1-2; TRBD1 is a possible D gene (6 bases). CDR1 is MNHEY and CDR2 is SVGEGT in the germline V gene. The ends were cut back, 2 bases at V and 5 bases at J, with 9 bases in the middle. The CDR3 length is 13 residues. CDR3 nucleotide sequence: TGTGCCAGCAGTTACGATGGACAGTATGGCTACACCTTC. This gives the protein CASSYDGQYGYTF.

This clone was seen a handful of times. This sample also contains other DNA sequences that code for the same CDR3. The CDR3 coding sequence is TGTGCCAGCAGTGACCAGGGACAGTCCTACGAGCAGTACTTC. The encoded protein is CASSDQGQSYEQYF. V is TRBV6-1 and J is TRBJ2-7, with TRBD1 matching over 7 bases. V trimming: 3 bases; J trimming: 1 base; junction bases outside the gene matches: 3. CDR1 and CDR2 from the germline V gene are MNHNS and SASEGT. The CDR3 is 14 amino acids.

Here the CDR3 DNA reads TGTGCCAGCAGCTTGAAGGCAGGGAATCTCGGCACAGATACGCAGTATTTT. Translating gives CASSLKAGNLGTDTQYF. The V and J genes are TRBV5-8 and TRBJ2-3, with D perhaps matching TRBD1 (5 bases). CDR1 is SGHTS and CDR2 is YDEGEE in the germline V gene. V was trimmed by 1 base and J by 1 base, leaving 16 bases between them. The CDR3 is made up of 17 amino acids.

The V call is TRBV6-5, the J call TRBJ1-2; TRBD1 matches 7 bases. CDR1 and CDR2 from the germline V gene are MNHEY and SVGAGI. Trimming took 8 bases from V and 3 from J; bases not matched to a gene: 6. CDR3 length: 13 residues. CDR3 nucleotide sequence: TGTGCCAGCTCGACAGGGTTTGACTATGGCTACACCTTC. Protein product: CASSTGFDYGYTF.

V gene TRBV29-1 combines with J gene TRBJ1-1; tentative D call: TRBD1 (6 bases). The CDR3 has 14 residues. Germline V gene lookup returns CDR1 SQVTM and CDR2 ANQGSEA. V was cut by 7 bases and J by 1 base, with 16 bases left in between. DNA of the CDR3: TGCAGCGCCCGACGGGGGGGCGAGAACACTGAAGCTTTCTTT. As protein: CSARRGGENTEAFF. The whole variable domain, remainder taken from reference TRBV29-1 and TRBJ1-1, is SAVISQKPSRDICQRGTSLTIQCQVDSQVTMMFWYRQQPGQSLTLIATANQGSEATYESGFVIDKFPISRPNLTFSTLTVSNMSPEDSSIYLCSARRGGENTEAFFGQGTRLTVV.

This clone was detected only a few times. At the DNA level, this CDR3 is encoded by other sequences in the same sample as well. The gene calls are TRBV5-1 and TRBJ2-1; 11 positions agree with TRBD1. Unmatched junction bases numbered 2, after V lost 2 bases and J lost 7 bases. From germline, CDR1 is SGHRS and CDR2 YFSETQ. This CDR3 region has 14 residues. CDR3 loop: CASSLGTGGNEQFF. The CDR3 nucleotides are TGCGCCAGCAGCTTAGGGACAGGGGGTAATGAGCAGTTCTTC.

The V and J genes are TRBV18 and TRBJ2-7, with TRBD1 as a possible D gene (7 bases). Germline CDR1 reads KGHSH; CDR2 reads LQKENI. The CDR3 length is 14 residues. Trimming took 0 bases from V and 7 from J, leaving 13 bases between them. The CDR3 sequence: CASSPPVSGGEQYF. The CDR3 DNA reads as TGTGCCAGCTCACCACCGGTCTCAGGGGGGGAGCAGTACTTC.

Here the CDR3 reads CASVRGSGNQPQHF. The CDR3 bases are TGTGCCAGTGTCAGGGGATCGGGCAATCAGCCCCAGCATTTT. V gene TRBV19 combines with J gene TRBJ1-5; D might be TRBD1 (6 bases). This CDR3 contains 14 residues. Trimming shortened V by 8 bases and J by 2 bases, and 13 bases separated the two germline ends. From germline, CDR1 is LNHDA and CDR2 SQIVND (reference sequence).

This rearrangement joins TRBV10-3 to TRBJ1-2; TRBD1 matches 9 bases. CDR1 and CDR2 (germline): ENHRY, SYGVKD. This CDR3 is 14 amino acids long. V shed 4 bases, J shed 5 bases, and the junction held 5 bases outside the gene matches. CDR3: CAISASGQGYGYTF. CDR3 bases: TGTGCCATCAGTGCCTCAGGACAGGGGTATGGCTACACCTTC.

This clone is a singleton in its sample. The gene calls are TRBV19 and TRBJ1-2, with TRBD1 matching over 12 bases. This CDR3 is built from 15 residues. Trimming cost V 1 base and J 4 bases; bases outside gene matches: 1. Germline V CDR1 and CDR2: LNHDA, SQIVND (reference sequence). For the CDR3, the DNA is TGTGCCAGTAGTATAGGGGACAGGGGGCCCTATGGCTACACCTTC. It translates to CASSIGDRGPYGYTF.

J is TRBJ2-3 and V is TRBV6-1, with a possible D match to TRBD1 (6 bases). The germline V gene encodes CDR1 MNHNS and CDR2 SASEGT. The CDR3 extends over 14 amino acids. With 3 bases removed from V and 4 bases from J, the gap between germline ends came to 11 bases. In nucleotides, the CDR3 is TGTGCCAGCAGTGACCAAACAGGGTCAGATACGCAGTATTTT. Translating gives CASSDQTGSDTQYF.

The CDR3 spells CASSVRSLDNEQFF. CDR3 DNA sequence: TGTGCCAGCAGCGTGAGGTCATTAGACAATGAGCAGTTCTTC. The genes are TRBV9 and TRBJ2-1; the D is unclear. Trimming removed 2 bases at V and 5 bases at J, with 11 bases between. Germline assignment: CDR1 SGDLS and CDR2 YYNGEE. This CDR3 has 14 amino acids.

V gene TRBV3-1 (or the pseudogene TRBV3-2) combines with J gene TRBJ1-3, with TRBD1 matching 8 bases. Germline CDR1 is LGHDT and CDR2 is YNNKEL (reference sequence). V shed 0 bases and J 7 bases; nucleotides not matched to a gene: 5. The CDR3 has 15 amino acids. CDR3 nucleotides: TGTGCCAGCAGCCAAGATCGTAACAGGGGGAACACCATATATTTT. It specifies CASSQDRNRGNTIYF.

The chain carries TRBV10-2 and TRBJ2-5; maybe TRBD2 (6 bases). Germline V lookup: CDR1 WSHSY, CDR2 SAAADI. V lost 3 bases to trimming and J lost 1 base, with 12 bases between them. CDR3 length: 15 residues. CDR3 bases: TGCGCCAGCAGTGATGAGGGACTTACCCAAGAGACCCAGTACTTC. Amino acid sequence: CASSDEGLTQETQYF.

The V and J genes are TRBV30 and TRBJ1-2; D uncertain. Germline V gene data show CDR1 as GTSNPN and CDR2 as SVGIG (reference sequence). This CDR3 is built from 16 residues. Trimming left V 0 bases short and J 4 bases short, with 18 bases between. The CDR3 bases are TGTGCCTGGAGTGTACCCCGGACTCCCTGGGGCTATGGCTACACCTTC. Translated: CAWSVPRTPWGYGYTF.

V and J are TRBV2 and TRBJ1-5; no clear D gene. The germline V gene encodes CDR1 SNHLY and CDR2 FYNNEI. Trimming shortened V by 0 bases and J by 1 base, and 7 bases separated the two germline ends. The length of the CDR3 is 15 residues. Here the CDR3 reads CASSEASWSNQPQHF. DNA for the CDR3: TGTGCCAGCAGTGAAGCGAGTTGGAGCAATCAGCCCCAGCATTTT. The entire variable domain, with the rest obtained from reference TRBV2 and TRBJ1-5, is as follows: EPEVTQTPSHQVTQMGQEVILRCVPISNHLYFYWYRQILGQKVEFLVSFYNNEISEKSEIFDDQFSVERPDGSNFTLKIRSTKLEDSAMYFCASSEASWSNQPQHFGDGTRLSIL.

This clone was observed a handful of times. The chain recombines TRBV4-3 with TRBJ2-7; TRBD2 might be the D (5 bases). The ends were cut back, 4 bases at V and 6 bases at J, with 13 bases in the middle. The V gene's germline CDR1 is LGHNA and CDR2 YSLEER. The CDR3 runs to 13 residues. The CDR3 here is CASSPGIGFEQYF. The DNA of the CDR3 is TGCGCCAGCAGCCCGGGGATCGGGTTCGAGCAGTACTTC.

The chain combines TRBV4-3 with TRBJ2-2; 9 nucleotides line up with TRBD2. J lost 7 bases, V lost 0 bases, and 9 bases had no gene match. This CDR3 is built from 17 residues. Germline CDR1 is LGHNA and CDR2 is YSLEER. The CDR3 sequence is CASSQDPPRGGDGELFF. For the CDR3, the DNA is TGCGCCAGCAGCCAAGATCCTCCGCGGGGGGGCGACGGGGAGCTGTTTTTT.

The J gene is TRBJ1-1, the V gene TRBV3-1 (or the pseudogene TRBV3-2); TRBD1 might be the D (6 bases). Trimming removed 6 bases from V and 0 bases from J, with 17 bases in between. CDR1 and CDR2 from the germline V gene are LGHDT and YNNKEL (reference sequence). CDR3 length: 16 amino acids. The CDR3 DNA follows: TGTGCCAGCAGTCCACAGGGATATATCATGAACACTGAAGCTTTCTTT. Translating it yields CASSPQGYIMNTEAFF.

This chain uses TRBV4-2 with TRBJ2-5; TRBD1 is a possible D gene (6 bases). Trimming shortened V by 0 bases and J by 7 bases, and 12 bases separated the two germline ends. CDR1 and CDR2 (germline): LGHNA, YNFKEQ. The CDR3 consists of 14 residues. CDR3 nucleotide sequence: TGTGCCAGCAGCCAAGATAACATAGGGGGGACCCAGTACTTC. It codes for CASSQDNIGGTQYF.

This clone showed up many times. The same CDR3 arises from other DNA sequences in this sample as well. The CDR3 nucleotides read TGTGCCAGCAGTGTTGGCGGAGGAAATCAGCCCCAGCATTTT. Its protein is CASSVGGGNQPQHF. This chain connects TRBV2 to TRBJ1-5; D is ambiguous. Germline V CDR1 and CDR2: SNHLY, FYNNEI. The V end lost 4 bases, the J end lost 4 bases, and 11 bases lay between the germline ends. The CDR3 contains 14 residues.